The sample holds one count of the clone carrying this T cell receptor beta chain. V gave up 5 bases and J gave up 7 bases; unmatched junction bases: 11. This CDR3 is built from 15 residues. Germline CDR1 and CDR2: MNHEY and SMNVEV (reference sequence). The sample originates from a study of shared T cell receptors in the human thymus. The assay was immunoSEQ multiplex PCR, and TCRdb's table has in-frame clones only and misses some. The sample comprises some 720,000 clones, 85% to 90% of which are singletons, and 0.0095% to 0.012% rests with the top ten. The same specimen was also included in a second study, on human thymus T cells. That report adds: From resections taken during corrective heart surgery, the thymus tissue was obtained. Both thymic and peripheral blood repertoires showed apparently biased V and J usage.

What was sequenced was thymocytes. This chain joins TRBV27 and TRBJ2-1; 7 bases line up with TRBD2. This TCR was recovered from a boy younger than two with a congenital heart defect. Here the CDR3 reads CASSPLREPVNEQFF. The DNA for the CDR3 is TGTGCCAGCAGTCCCCTGCGGGAGCCGGTGAATGAGCAGTTCTTC.